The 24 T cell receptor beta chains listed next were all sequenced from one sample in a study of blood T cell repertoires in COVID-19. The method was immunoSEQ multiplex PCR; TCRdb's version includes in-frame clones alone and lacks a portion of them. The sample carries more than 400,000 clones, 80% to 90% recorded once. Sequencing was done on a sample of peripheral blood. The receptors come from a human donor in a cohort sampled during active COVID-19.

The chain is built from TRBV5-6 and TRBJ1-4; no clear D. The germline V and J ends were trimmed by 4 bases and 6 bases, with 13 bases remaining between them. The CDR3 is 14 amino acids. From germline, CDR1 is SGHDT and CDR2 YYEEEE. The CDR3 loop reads CASSDRVPHEKLFF. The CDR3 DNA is TGTGCCAGCAGCGACCGGGTGCCCCATGAAAAACTGTTTTTT.

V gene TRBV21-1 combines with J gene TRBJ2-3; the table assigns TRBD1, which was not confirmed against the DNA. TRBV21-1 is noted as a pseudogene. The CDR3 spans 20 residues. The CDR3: CASSKIPRVVPLGSTDTQYF. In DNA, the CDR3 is TGTGCCAGCAGCAAAATTCCCAGGGTGGTTCCCTTGGGGAGCACAGATACGCAGTATTTT.

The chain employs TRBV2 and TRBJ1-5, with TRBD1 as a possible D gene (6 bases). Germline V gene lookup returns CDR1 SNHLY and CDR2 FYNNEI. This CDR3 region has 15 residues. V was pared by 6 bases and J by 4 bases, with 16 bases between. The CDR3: CASSTRGARNQPQHF. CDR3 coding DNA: TGTGCCAGCAGCACCAGGGGAGCCAGAAATCAGCCCCAGCATTTT. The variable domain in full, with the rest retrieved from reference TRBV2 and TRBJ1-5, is EPEVTQTPSHQVTQMGQEVILRCVPISNHLYFYWYRQILGQKVEFLVSFYNNEISEKSEIFDDQFSVERPDGSNFTLKIRSTKLEDSAMYFCASSTRGARNQPQHFGDGTRLSIL.

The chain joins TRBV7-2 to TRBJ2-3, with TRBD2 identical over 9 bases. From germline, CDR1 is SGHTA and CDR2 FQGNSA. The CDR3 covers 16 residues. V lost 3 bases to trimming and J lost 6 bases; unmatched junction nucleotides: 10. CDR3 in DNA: TGTGCCAGCAGCTTGAGGTCGGGACTAGCTCGTGATACGCAGTATTTT. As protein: CASSLRSGLARDTQYF.

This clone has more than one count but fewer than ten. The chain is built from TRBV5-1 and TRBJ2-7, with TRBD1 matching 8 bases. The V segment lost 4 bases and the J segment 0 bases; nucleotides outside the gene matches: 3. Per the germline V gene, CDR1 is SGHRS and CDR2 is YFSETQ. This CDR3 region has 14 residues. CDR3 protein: CASSEGQASYEQYF. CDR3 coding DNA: TGCGCCAGCAGCGAGGGACAGGCCTCCTACGAGCAGTACTTC.

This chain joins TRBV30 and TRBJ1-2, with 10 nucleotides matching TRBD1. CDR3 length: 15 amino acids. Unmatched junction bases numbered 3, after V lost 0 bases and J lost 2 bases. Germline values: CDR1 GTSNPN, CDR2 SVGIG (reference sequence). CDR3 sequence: CAWSVLGQGNYGYTF. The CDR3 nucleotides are TGTGCCTGGAGTGTACTGGGACAGGGGAACTATGGCTACACCTTC.

This CDR3 is CASSLTTARWSQGDTQYF. The CDR3, as DNA: TGTGCCAGCAGCCTAACGACGGCACGATGGTCCCAGGGAGATACGCAGTATTTT. The V gene is TRBV7-2, the J gene TRBJ2-3; tentative D call: TRBD1 (5 bases). CDR3 size: 18 residues. V was cut by 5 bases and J by 5 bases, with 26 bases left in between. Per the germline V gene, CDR1 is SGHTA and CDR2 is FQGNSA.

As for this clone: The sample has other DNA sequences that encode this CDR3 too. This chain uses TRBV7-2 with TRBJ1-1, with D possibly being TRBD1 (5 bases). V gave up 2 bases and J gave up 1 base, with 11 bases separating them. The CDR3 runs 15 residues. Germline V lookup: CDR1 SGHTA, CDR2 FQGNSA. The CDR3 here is CASSLIGRANTEAFF. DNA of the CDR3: TGTGCCAGCAGCTTAATCGGCAGGGCGAACACTGAAGCTTTCTTT.

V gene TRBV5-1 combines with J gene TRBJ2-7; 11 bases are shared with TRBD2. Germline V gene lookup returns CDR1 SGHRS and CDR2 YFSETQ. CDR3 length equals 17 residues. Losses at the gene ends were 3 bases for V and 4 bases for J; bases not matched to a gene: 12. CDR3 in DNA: TGCGCCAGCAGCTCCGGACTAGCGGGTGCCGCGTTGTACGAGCAGTACTTC. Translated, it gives CASSSGLAGAALYEQYF.

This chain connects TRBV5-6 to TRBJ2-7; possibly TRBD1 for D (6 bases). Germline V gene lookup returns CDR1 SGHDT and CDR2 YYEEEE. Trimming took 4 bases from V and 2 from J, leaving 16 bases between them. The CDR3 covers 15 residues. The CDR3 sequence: CASSPTGRVAYEQYF. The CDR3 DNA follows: TGTGCCAGCAGCCCGACAGGCAGGGTTGCCTACGAGCAGTACTTC.

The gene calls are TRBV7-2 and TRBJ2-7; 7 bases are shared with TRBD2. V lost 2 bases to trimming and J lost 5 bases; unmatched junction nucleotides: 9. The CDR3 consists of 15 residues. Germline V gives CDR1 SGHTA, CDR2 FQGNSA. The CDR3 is CASSLNAGAFNEQYF. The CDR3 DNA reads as TGTGCCAGCAGCTTAAATGCGGGAGCCTTTAACGAGCAGTACTTC.

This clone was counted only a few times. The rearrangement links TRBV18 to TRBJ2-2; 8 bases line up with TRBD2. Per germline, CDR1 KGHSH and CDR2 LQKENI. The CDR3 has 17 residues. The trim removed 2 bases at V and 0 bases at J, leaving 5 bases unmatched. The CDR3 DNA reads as TGTGCCAGCTCACCATCGACTAGCGCGACGAACACCGGGGAGCTGTTTTTT. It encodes CASSPSTSATNTGELFF.

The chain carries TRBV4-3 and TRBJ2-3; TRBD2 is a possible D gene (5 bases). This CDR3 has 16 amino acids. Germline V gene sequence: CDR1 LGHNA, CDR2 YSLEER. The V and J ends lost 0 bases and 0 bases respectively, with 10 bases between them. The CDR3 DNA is TGCGCCAGCAGCCAAGACGCCAGCGGAAGCACAGATACGCAGTATTTT. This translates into CASSQDASGSTDTQYF.

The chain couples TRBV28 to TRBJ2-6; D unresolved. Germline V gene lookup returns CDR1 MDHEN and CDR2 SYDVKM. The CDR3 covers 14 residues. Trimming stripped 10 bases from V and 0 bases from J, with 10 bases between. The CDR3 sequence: CATITHSGANVLTF. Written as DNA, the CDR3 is TGTGCCACCATCACTCACTCTGGGGCCAACGTCCTGACTTTC. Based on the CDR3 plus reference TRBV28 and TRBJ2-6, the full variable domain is DVKVTQSSRYLVKRTGEKVFLECVQDMDHENMFWYRQDPGLGLRLIYFSYDVKMKEKGDIPEGYSVSREKKERFSLILESASTNQTSMYLCATITHSGANVLTFGAGSRLTVL.

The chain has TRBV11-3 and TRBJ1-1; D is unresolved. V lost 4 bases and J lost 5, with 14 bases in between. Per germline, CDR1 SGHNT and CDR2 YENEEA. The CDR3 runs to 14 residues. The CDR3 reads CASSSGRGRTEAFF. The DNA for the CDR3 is TGTGCCAGCAGCTCCGGGCGGGGTCGGACTGAAGCTTTCTTT.

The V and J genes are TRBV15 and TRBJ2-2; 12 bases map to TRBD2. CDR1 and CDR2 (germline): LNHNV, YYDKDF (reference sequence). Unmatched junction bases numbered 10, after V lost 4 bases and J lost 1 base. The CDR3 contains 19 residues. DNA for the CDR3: TGTGCCACCAGCACACCCGGGACTAGCGGGTTTTTGAACACCGGGGAGCTGTTTTTT. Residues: CATSTPGTSGFLNTGELFF.

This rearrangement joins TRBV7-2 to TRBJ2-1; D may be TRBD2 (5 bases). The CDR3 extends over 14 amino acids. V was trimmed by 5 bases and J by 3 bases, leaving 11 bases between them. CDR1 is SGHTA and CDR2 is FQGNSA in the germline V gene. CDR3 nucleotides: TGTGCCAGCAGCCCAGGACTGCTCTACAATGAGCAGTTCTTC. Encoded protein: CASSPGLLYNEQFF.

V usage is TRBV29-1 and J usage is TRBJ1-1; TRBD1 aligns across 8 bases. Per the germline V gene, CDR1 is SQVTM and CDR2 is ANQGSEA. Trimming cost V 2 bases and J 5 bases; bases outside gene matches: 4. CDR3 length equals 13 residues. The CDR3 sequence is CSVEPTGVTEAFF. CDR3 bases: TGCAGCGTTGAACCGACAGGGGTAACTGAAGCTTTCTTT.

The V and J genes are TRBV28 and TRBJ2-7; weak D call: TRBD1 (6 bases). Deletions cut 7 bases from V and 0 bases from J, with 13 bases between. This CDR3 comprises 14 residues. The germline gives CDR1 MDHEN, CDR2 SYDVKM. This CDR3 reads CASTLNRASYEQYF. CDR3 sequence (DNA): TGTGCCAGCACCCTCAACAGGGCCTCCTACGAGCAGTACTTC.

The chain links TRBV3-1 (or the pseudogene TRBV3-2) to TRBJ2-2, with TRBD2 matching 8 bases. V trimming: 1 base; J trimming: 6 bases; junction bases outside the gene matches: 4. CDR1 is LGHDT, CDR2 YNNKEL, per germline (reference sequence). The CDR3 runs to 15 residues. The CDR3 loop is CASSQGPSGPGELFF. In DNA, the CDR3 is TGTGCCAGCAGCCAAGGGCCTAGCGGGCCCGGGGAGCTGTTTTTT.

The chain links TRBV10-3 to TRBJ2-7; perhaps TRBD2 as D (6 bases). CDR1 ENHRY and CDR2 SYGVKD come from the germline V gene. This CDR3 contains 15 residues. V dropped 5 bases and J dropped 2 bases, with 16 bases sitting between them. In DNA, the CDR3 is TGTGCCATCAGTAACCGGGACTCAGCCCCCTACGAGCAGTACTTC. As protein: CAISNRDSAPYEQYF.

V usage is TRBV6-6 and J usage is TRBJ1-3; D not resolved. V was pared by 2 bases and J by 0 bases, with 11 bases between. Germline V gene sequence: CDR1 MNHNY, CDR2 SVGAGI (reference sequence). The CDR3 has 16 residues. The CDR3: CASSYEPSYSGNTIYF. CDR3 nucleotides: TGTGCCAGCAGTTACGAACCGTCCTACTCTGGAAACACCATATATTTT.

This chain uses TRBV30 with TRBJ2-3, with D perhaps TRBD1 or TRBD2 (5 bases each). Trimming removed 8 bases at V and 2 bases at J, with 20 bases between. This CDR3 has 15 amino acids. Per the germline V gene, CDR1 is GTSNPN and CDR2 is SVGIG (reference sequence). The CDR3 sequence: CARGVRARYTDTQYF. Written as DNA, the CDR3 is TGTGCCAGGGGAGTCAGGGCGAGGTACACAGATACGCAGTATTTT.

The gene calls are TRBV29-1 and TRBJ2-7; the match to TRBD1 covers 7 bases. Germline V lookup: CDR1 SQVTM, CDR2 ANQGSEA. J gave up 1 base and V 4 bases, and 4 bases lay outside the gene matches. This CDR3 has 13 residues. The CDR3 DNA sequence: TGCAGCGTTGTAGGGGACAGATCCTACGAGCAGTACTTC. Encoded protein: CSVVGDRSYEQYF.